Below are 4 T cell receptor beta chains sequenced from a single sample in a study of T cell repertoires in cytomegalovirus infection. Via MiXCR, TCRdb re-called the reads, giving one row per CDR3 protein. The sample lists fewer than 900,000 distinct CDR3 sequences, roughly 28% occurring once. Antigens for these TCRs are unknown. The material sequenced was cultured CD8+ T cells from PBMCs, taken from culture after CMV antigen stimulation. The receptors were sampled from a human donor in good health (CMV status not recorded). Some clones in this sample may be carry-over from other donors' samples.

This clonotype came up once. This may stem from a read error, because a much larger clone lies one nucleotide away. This chain connects TRBV7-2 to TRBJ2-3; D is unresolved. V lost 5 bases and J 6 bases, leaving 15 bases between the germline ends. From germline, CDR1 is SGHTA and CDR2 FQGNSA. The CDR3 runs to 14 residues. The CDR3 sequence: CASSGVDPQDTQYF. The CDR3 nucleotides read TGTGCCAGCAGCGGCGTTGATCCCCAGGATACGCAGTATTTT.

This chain uses TRBV2 with TRBJ2-1, with 8 positions matching TRBD2. The CDR3 is 13 amino acids. Germline-derived CDR1 and CDR2 are SNHLY and FYNNEI. The CDR3, as DNA: TGTGTCTCGGGGGGGGCCTCCTACAATGAGCAGTTCTTC. Translation: CVSGGASYNEQFF.

This clonotype has only a few counts. The chain is built from TRBV7-8 and TRBJ2-7, with 11 positions matching TRBD2. The V gene's germline CDR1 is SGHVS and CDR2 FQNEAQ. V shed 5 bases, J shed 2 bases, and the junction held 5 bases outside the gene matches. This CDR3 comprises 15 residues. CDR3 nucleotides: TGTGCCAGCAGCATTACTAGCGGGGGACCCTACGAGCAGTACGTC. Encoded protein: CASSITSGGPYEQYV.

This clonotype appeared a few times. The chain carries TRBV27 and TRBJ2-1; 10 bases are shared with TRBD2. V was pared by 7 bases and J by 2 bases, with 8 bases of the junction left unmatched. CDR1 is MNHEY, CDR2 SMNVEV, per germline (reference sequence). This CDR3 spans 16 amino acids. The CDR3: CASTSLAGTTYNEQFF. CDR3 nucleotides: TGTGCCAGCACTTCACTAGCGGGGACGACCTACAATGAGCAGTTCTTC.